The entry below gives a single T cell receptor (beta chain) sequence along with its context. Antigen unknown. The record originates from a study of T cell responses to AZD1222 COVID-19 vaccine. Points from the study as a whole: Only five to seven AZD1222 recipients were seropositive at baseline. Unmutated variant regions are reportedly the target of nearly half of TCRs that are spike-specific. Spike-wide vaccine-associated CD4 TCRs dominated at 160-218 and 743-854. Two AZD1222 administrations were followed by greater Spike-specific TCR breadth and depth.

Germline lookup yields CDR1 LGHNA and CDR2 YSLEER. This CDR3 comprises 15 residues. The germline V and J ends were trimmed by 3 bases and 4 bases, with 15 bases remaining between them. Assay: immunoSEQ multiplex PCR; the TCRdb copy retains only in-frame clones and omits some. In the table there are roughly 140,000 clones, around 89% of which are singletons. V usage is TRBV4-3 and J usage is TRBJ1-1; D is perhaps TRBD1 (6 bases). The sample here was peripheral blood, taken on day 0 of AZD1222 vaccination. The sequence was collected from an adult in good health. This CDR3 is CASSQSPGVGTEAFF. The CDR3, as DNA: TGCGCCAGCAGCCAGAGCCCAGGGGTAGGCACTGAAGCTTTCTTT.